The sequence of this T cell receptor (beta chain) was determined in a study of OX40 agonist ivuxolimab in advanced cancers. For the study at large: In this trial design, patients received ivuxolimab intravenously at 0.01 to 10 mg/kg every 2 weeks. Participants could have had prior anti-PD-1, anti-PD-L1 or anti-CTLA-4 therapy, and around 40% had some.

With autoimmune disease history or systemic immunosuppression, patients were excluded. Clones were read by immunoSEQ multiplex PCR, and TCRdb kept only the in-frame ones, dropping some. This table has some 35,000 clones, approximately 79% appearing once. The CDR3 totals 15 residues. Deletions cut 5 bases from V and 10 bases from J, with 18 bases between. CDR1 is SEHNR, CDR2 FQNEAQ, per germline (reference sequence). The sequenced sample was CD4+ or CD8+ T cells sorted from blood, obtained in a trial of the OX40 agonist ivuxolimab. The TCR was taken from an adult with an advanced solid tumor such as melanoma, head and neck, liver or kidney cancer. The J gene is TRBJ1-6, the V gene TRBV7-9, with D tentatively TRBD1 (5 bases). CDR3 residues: CASSPREGAGSPLHF. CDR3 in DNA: TGTGCCAGCAGCCCCAGAGAAGGGGCAGGCTCACCCCTCCACTTT.